The clone carrying this T cell receptor (beta chain) was recorded a few times. The sample is drawn from a study of T-cell memory formation after mild COVID-19. TCRdb itself ran the 5' RACE reads through MiXCR, one entry per CDR3 protein. The sample has more than 250,000 distinct CDR3 sequences; roughly 17% are singletons. With 7 bases removed from V and 1 base from J, the gap between germline ends came to 10 bases. This CDR3 spans 14 amino acids. The V call is TRBV12-3 or TRBV12-4, the J call TRBJ2-2, with TRBD1 as a possible D gene (5 bases). The clonotype was recovered from a man between 18 and 29 years old who had mild COVID-19 (a few samples of this study predate the infection). Cell type and time point are not known. Material: PBMCs or a T cell subset sorted from them (not recorded which). The CDR3 loop reads CASILTGNTGELFF. In nucleotides, the CDR3 is TGTGCCAGCATCCTCACAGGGAACACCGGGGAGCTGTTTTTT.